These 2 T cell receptor beta chains came from one sample sequenced in a study of T-cell reconstitution after alpha-beta-depleted transplantation in children. Preparation of the TCRbeta library was carried out with unique molecular identifiers. TCRdb redid the calling of the PCR reads with MiXCR, one entry per CDR3 protein. The sample consists of approximately 97,000 distinct CDR3 sequences, around 6.1% of them appearing once. Source: PBMCs, mostly from graft donor cells, taken 60 days after TCRalphabeta/CD19-depleted stem cell transplant. The receptor source for this set is a female patient aged 2-9 years who had a stem cell transplant for Fanconi anemia, so the T cells may come from the graft donor.

The V and J genes are TRBV4-1 and TRBJ2-7, with 12 bases that match TRBD1. Germline V CDR1 and CDR2: MGHRA, YSYEKL. CDR3 length: 18 residues. V trimming: 5 bases; J trimming: 2 bases; junction bases outside the gene matches: 13. CDR3 protein: CASSSGQGASRTPYEQYF. DNA of the CDR3: TGCGCCAGCAGCTCGGGACAGGGGGCTAGCCGCACCCCCTACGAGCAGTACTTC.

This clonotype showed up many times. The chain links TRBV20-1 to TRBJ2-2, with 13 bases identical to TRBD2. The CDR3 totals 15 residues. Germline V gene sequence: CDR1 DFQATT, CDR2 SNEGSKA (reference sequence). Trimming removed 5 bases from V and 4 bases from J; junction bases left unmatched: 4. The CDR3 DNA is TGCAGTGCTGCGGGACTAGCGGGACCCACCGGGGAGCTGTTTTTT. Its protein is CSAAGLAGPTGELFF.